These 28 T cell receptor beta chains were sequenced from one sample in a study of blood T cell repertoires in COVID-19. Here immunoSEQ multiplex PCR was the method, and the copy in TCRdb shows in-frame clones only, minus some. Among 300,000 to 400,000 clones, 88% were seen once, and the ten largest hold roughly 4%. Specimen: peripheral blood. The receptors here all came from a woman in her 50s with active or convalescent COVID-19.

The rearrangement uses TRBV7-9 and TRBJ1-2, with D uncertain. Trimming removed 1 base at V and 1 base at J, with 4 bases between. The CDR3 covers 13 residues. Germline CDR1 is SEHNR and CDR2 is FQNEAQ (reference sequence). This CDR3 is CASSLGHNYGYTF. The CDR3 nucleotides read TGTGCCAGCAGCTTAGGTCATAACTATGGCTACACCTTC.

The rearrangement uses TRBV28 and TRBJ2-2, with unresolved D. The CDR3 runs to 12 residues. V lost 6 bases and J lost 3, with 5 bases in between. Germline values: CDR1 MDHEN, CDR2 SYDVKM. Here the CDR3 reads CASSYDTGELFF. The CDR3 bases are TGTGCCAGCAGCTATGACACCGGGGAGCTGTTTTTT.

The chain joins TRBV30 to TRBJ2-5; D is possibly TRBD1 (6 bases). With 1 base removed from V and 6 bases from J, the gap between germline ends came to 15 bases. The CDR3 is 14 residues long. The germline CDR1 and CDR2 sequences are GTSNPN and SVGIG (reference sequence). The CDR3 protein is CAWSGPRGSKTQYF. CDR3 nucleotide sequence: TGTGCCTGGAGTGGCCCCAGGGGATCAAAGACCCAGTACTTC.

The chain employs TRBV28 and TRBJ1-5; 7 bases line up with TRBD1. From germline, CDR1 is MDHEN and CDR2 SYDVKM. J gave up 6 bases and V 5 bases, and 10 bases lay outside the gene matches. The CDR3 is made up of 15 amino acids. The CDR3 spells CASSPTGEGSQPQHF. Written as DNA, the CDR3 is TGTGCCAGCAGTCCAACAGGGGAAGGGAGTCAGCCCCAGCATTTT.

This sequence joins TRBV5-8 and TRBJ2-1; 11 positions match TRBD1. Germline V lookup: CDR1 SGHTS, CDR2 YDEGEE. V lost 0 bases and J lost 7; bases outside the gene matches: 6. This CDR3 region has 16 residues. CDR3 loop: CASSLGTGGNRNEQFF. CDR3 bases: TGTGCCAGCAGCTTGGGGACAGGGGGCAATAGGAATGAGCAGTTCTTC.

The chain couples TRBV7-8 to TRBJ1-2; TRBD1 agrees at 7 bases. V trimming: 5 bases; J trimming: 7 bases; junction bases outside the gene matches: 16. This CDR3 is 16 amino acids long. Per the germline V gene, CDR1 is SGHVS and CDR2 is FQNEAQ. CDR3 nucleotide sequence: TGTGCCAGCAGCCCGCGACAGGGAGGCTACGCTGTTGGCTACACCTTC. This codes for CASSPRQGGYAVGYTF.

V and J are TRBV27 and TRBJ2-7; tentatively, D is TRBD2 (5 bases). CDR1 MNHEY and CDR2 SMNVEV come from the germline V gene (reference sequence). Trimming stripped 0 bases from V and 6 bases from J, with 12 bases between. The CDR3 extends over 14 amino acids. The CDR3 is CASSLSRVGPEQYF. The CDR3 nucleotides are TGTGCCAGCAGTTTATCGAGGGTAGGGCCCGAGCAGTACTTC.

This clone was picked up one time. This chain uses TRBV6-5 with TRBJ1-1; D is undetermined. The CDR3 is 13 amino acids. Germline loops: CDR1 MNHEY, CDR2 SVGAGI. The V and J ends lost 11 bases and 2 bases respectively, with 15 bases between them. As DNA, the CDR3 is TGTGCCGTCAGGTTCACCGAAAACACTGAAGCTTTCTTT. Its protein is CAVRFTENTEAFF.

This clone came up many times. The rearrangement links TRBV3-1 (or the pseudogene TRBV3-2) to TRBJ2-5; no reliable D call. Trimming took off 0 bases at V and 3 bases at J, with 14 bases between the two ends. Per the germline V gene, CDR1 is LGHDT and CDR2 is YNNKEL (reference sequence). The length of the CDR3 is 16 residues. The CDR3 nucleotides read TGTGCCAGCAGCCAAGAGGGCCTCGTCAGCAAAGAGACCCAGTACTTC. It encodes CASSQEGLVSKETQYF.

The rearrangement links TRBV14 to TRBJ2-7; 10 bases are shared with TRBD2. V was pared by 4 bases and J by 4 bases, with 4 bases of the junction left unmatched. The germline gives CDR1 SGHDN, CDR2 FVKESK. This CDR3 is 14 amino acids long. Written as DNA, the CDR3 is TGTGCCAGCAGCCGAGCGGGAGGGTTTTACGAGCAGTACTTC. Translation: CASSRAGGFYEQYF. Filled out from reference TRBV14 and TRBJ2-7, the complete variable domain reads EAGVTQFPSHSVIEKGQTVTLRCDPISGHDNLYWYRRVMGKEIKFLLHFVKESKQDESGMPNNRFLAERTGGTYSTLKVQPAELEDSGVYFCASSRAGGFYEQYFGPGTRLTVT.

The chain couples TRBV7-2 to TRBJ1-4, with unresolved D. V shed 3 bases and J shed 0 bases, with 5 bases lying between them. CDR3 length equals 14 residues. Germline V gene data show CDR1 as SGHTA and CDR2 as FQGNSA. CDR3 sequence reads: CASSFIATNEKLFF. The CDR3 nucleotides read TGTGCCAGCAGCTTTATCGCAACTAATGAAAAACTGTTTTTT.

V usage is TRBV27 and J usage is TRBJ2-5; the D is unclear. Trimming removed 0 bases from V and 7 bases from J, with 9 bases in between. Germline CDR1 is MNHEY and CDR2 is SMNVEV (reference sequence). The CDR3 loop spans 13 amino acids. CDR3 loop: CASSLSLFGTQYF. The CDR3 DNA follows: TGTGCCAGCAGTTTATCCCTTTTCGGGACCCAGTACTTC.

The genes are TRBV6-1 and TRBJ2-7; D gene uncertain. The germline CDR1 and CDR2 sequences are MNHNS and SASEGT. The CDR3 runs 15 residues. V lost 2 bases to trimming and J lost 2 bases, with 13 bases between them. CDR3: CASSEKQFSAYEQYF. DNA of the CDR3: TGTGCCAGCAGTGAAAAGCAATTTTCGGCCTACGAGCAGTACTTC.

The CDR3 region is CASSQDLLAGGPGEQFF. As DNA, the CDR3 is TGCGCCAGCAGCCAAGATCTGCTAGCGGGGGGGCCCGGTGAGCAGTTCTTC. The chain has TRBV4-1 and TRBJ2-1, with 12 bases identical to TRBD2. The V and J ends lost 0 bases and 9 bases, in that order; junction bases with no gene match: 9. Germline V gene lookup returns CDR1 MGHRA and CDR2 YSYEKL. The CDR3 length is 17 residues.

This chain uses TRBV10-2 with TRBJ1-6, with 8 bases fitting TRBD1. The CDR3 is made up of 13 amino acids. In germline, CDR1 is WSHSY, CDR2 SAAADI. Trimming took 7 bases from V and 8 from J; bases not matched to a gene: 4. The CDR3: CASTTGEYSPLHF. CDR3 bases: TGCGCCAGCACGACAGGGGAGTATTCACCCCTCCACTTT.

The CDR3 DNA reads TGTGCCAGCAGTGAAGGAGTTCTAACCCTCCACGAGCAGTACTTC. Its translation is CASSEGVLTLHEQYF. This chain joins TRBV6-1 and TRBJ2-7; D is undetermined. The germline CDR1 and CDR2 sequences are MNHNS and SASEGT. The CDR3 is made up of 15 amino acids. Between the trimmed V and J ends, which lost 1 base and 5 bases, there was a span of 15 bases.

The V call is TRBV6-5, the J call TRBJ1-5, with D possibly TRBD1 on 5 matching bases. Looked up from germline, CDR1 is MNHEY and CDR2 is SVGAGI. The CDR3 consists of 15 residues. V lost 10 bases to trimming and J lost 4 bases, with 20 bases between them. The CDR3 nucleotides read TGTGCCACCAGAATGATATCAGGGTCTAATCAGCCCCAGCATTTT. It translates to CATRMISGSNQPQHF.

The CDR3 protein is CASSEGTIEKLFF. The CDR3, as DNA: TGTGCCAGCAGCGAAGGGACAATAGAAAAACTGTTTTTT. This chain connects TRBV4-2 to TRBJ1-4; a weak D match, TRBD1 (6 bases). This CDR3 contains 13 residues. Germline V gene sequence: CDR1 LGHNA, CDR2 YNFKEQ. Trimming removed 5 bases from V and 8 bases from J, with 12 bases in between.

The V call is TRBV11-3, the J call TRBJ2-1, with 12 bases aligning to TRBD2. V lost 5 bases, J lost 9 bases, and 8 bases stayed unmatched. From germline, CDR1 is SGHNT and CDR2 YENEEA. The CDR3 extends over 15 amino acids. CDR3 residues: CASSPRPGLAGEQFF. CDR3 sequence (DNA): TGTGCCAGCAGCCCCCGCCCGGGACTAGCGGGTGAGCAGTTCTTC.

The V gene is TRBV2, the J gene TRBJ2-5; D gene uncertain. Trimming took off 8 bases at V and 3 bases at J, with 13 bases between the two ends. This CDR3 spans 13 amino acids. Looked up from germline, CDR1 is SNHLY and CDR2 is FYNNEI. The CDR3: CASRLWAEETQYF. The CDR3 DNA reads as TGTGCCAGCCGCCTGTGGGCTGAAGAGACCCAGTACTTC. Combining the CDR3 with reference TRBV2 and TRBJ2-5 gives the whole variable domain EPEVTQTPSHQVTQMGQEVILRCVPISNHLYFYWYRQILGQKVEFLVSFYNNEISEKSEIFDDQFSVERPDGSNFTLKIRSTKLEDSAMYFCASRLWAEETQYFGPGTRLLVL.

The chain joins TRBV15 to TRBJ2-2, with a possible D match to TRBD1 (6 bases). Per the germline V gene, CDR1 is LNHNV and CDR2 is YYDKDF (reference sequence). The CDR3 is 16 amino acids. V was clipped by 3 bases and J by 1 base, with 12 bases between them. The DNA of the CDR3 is TGTGCCACCAGCAGGAGACAAGGGGGGAACACCGGGGAGCTGTTTTTT. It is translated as CATSRRQGGNTGELFF.

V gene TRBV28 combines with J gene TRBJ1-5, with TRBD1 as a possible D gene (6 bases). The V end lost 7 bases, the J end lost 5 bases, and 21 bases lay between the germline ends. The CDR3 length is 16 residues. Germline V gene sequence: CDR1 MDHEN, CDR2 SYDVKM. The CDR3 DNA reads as TGTGCCAGCAAGTCCAGGGGTAATACTTGGGATCAGCCCCAGCATTTT. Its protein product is CASKSRGNTWDQPQHF.

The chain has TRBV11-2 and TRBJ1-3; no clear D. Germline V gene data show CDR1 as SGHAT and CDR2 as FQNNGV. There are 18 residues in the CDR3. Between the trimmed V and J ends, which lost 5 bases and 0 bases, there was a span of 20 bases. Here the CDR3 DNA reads TGTGCCAGCAGCAATTTAGGGCCTCTCCGGGGCTCTGGAAACACCATATATTTT. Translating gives CASSNLGPLRGSGNTIYF.

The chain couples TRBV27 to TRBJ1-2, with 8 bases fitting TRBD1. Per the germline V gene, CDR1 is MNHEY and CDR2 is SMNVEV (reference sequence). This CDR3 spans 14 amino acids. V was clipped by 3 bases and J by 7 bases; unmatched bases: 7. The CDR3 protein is CASSFTGGRGGYTF. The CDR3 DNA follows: TGTGCCAGCAGTTTCACAGGGGGTCGGGGTGGCTACACCTTC.

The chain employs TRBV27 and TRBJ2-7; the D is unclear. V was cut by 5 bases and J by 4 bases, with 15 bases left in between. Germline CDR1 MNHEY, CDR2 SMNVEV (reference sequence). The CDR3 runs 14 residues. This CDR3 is CASSVIYGRYEQYF. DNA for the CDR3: TGTGCCAGCAGTGTCATTTATGGTCGGTACGAGCAGTACTTC.

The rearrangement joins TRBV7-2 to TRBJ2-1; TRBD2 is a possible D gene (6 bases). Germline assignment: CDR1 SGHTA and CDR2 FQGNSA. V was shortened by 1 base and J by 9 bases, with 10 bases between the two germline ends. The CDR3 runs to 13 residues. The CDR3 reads CASSLGGVGEQFF. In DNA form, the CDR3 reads TGTGCCAGCAGCTTAGGGGGGGTAGGTGAGCAGTTCTTC.

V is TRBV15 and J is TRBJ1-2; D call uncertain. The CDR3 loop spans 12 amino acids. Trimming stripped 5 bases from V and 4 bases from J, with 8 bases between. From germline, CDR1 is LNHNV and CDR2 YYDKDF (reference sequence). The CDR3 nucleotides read TGTGCCACCAGCTCCGGGTCCTATGGCTACACCTTC. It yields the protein CATSSGSYGYTF.

The CDR3 DNA reads TGTGCCAGCAGAAACAGGGGGCTCTCCTACGAGCAGTACTTC. As protein: CASRNRGLSYEQYF. The chain is built from TRBV27 and TRBJ2-7, with TRBD1 matching 9 bases. Germline-derived CDR1 and CDR2 are MNHEY and SMNVEV (reference sequence). CDR3 size: 14 residues. Germline trimming cut 6 bases from V and 0 bases from J; bases unmatched to any gene: 3.